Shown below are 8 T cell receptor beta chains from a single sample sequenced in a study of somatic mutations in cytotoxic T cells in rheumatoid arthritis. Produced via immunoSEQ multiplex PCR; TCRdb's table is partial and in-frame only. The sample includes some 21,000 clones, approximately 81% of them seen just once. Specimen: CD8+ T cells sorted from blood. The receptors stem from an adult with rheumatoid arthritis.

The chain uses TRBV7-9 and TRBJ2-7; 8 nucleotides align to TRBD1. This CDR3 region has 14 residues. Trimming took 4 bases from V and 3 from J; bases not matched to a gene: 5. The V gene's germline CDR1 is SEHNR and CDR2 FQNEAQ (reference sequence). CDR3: CASSSQGANYEQYF. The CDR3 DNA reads TGTGCCAGCAGCTCGCAGGGGGCAAACTACGAGCAGTACTTC.

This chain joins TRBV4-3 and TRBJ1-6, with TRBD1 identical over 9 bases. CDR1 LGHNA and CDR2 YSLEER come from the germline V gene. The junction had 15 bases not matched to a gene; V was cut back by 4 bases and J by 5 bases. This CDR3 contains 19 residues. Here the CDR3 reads CASSPRDRDYLFNNSPLHF. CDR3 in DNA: TGCGCCAGCAGCCCCCGGGACAGGGATTATCTCTTCAATAATTCACCCCTCCACTTT.

The CDR3 here is CASSSGTANTGELFF. The CDR3 DNA reads as TGTGCCAGCAGCTCCGGGACAGCTAACACCGGGGAGCTGTTTTTT. The genes are TRBV7-2 and TRBJ2-2, with 7 positions matching TRBD1. The CDR3 loop spans 15 amino acids. Germline loops: CDR1 SGHTA, CDR2 FQGNSA. V gave up 4 bases and J gave up 2 bases; unmatched junction bases: 4.

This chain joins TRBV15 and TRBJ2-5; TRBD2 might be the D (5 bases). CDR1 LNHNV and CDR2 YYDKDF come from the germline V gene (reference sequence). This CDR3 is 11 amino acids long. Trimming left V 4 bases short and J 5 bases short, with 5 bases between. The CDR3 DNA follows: TGTGCCACCAGCACTAGCGAGACCCAGTACTTC. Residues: CATSTSETQYF.

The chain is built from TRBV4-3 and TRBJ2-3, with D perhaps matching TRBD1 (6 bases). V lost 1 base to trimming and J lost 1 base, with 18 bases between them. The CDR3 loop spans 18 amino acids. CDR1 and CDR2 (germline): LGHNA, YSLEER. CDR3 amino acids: CASSQGGWARGGTDTQYF. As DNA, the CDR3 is TGCGCCAGCAGCCAAGGGGGTTGGGCCAGGGGCGGCACAGATACGCAGTATTTT.

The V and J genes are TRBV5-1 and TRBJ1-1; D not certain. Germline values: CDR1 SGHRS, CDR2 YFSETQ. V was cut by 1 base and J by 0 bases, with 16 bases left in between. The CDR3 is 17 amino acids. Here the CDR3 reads CASSLKGPRGMNTEAFF. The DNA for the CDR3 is TGCGCCAGCAGCTTGAAAGGGCCACGCGGGATGAACACTGAAGCTTTCTTT.

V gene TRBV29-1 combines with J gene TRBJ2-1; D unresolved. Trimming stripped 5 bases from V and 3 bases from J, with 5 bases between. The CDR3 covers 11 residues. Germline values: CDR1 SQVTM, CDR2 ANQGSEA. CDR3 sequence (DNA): TGCAGCGTTTTAATCTACAATGAGCAGTTCTTC. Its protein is CSVLIYNEQFF.

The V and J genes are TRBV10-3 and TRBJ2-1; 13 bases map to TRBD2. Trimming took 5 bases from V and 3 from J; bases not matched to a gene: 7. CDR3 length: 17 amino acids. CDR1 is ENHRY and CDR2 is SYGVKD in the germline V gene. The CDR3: CAISRRLAGGFYNEQFF. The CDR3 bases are TGTGCCATCAGTCGCCGACTAGCGGGGGGATTCTACAATGAGCAGTTCTTC.